A selection of T cell receptor beta chains follows, all from one sample in a study of blood T cell repertoires in COVID-19. Data came from immunoSEQ multiplex PCR; TCRdb stores just in-frame clones and leaves some out. The table has approximately 45,000 clones, 88% seen once; the top ten hold approximately 1.3%. Material: peripheral blood. The receptors here all came from a woman aged 35 to 49 with acute or convalescent COVID-19. Each CDR3 is given with its conserved first and last residue. Each record gives: clone size, J gene, V gene, D gene, CDR3 DNA, CDR3 protein. The D gene is left open where the match is weak. Size values are once, few and many counts, or a class for expanded clones, and some rows have none.

>.|TRBJ1-4|TRBV29-1|.
TGCAGCGTGGGGGGGATGGACAGCCTTAATGAAAAACTGTTTTTT
CSVGGMDSLNEKLFF
>.|TRBJ1-1|TRBV29-1|TRBD1
TGCAGCGTTGAAACAACAGGGGGCAGAGACACTGAAGCTTTCTTT
CSVETTGGRDTEAFF
>.|TRBJ2-1|TRBV27|TRBD2
TGTGCCAGCAGTCCTGTACGGACTAGCGGGAGGGTAGATGAGCAGTTCTTC
CASSPVRTSGRVDEQFF
>.|TRBJ1-1|TRBV19|.
TGTGCCAGTAGTATCCATCGGCTGACAAACACTGAAGCTTTCTTT
CASSIHRLTNTEAFF
>once|TRBJ1-3|TRBV3-1/TRBV3-2|.
TGTGCCAGCAGCCAAGGGTTTAGAGTCTCTGGAAACACCATATATTTT
CASSQGFRVSGNTIYF
>.|TRBJ2-7|TRBV7-2|TRBD1
TGTGCCAGCAGCCTCAGGACAGGAAATTCCGGCGAGCAGTACTTC
CASSLRTGNSGEQYF
>.|TRBJ1-1|TRBV6-6|.
TGTGCCAGCAGTCCCCCGGGGGGCCCGAACACTGAAGCTTTCTTT
CASSPPGGPNTEAFF
>.|TRBJ1-3|TRBV4-3|.
TGCGCCAGCAGCCAAGATAGTTCCCGGAACACCATATATTTT
CASSQDSSRNTIYF
>.|TRBJ2-7|TRBV6-1|.
TGTGCCAGCAGTGAAGCGGCCAAAAACGAGCAGTACTTC
CASSEAAKNEQYF
>.|TRBJ1-1|TRBV2|.
TGTGCCAGCAGTGGGGGAGGGATGGACACTGAAGCTTTCTTT
CASSGGGMDTEAFF
>.|TRBJ1-5|TRBV5-1|.
TGCGCCAGCAGCTTGGACCTAGATCAGCCCCAGCATTTT
CASSLDLDQPQHF
>.|TRBJ2-7|TRBV27|TRBD2
TGTGCCAGCCGCGGACTAGCGGGGACTGCGACCTACGAGCAGTACTTC
CASRGLAGTATYEQYF
>.|TRBJ1-5|TRBV4-1|.
TGCGCCAGCAGCTCGGGACATAGCAATCAGCCCCAGCATTTT
CASSSGHSNQPQHF
>few|TRBJ1-2|TRBV28|TRBD1
TGTGCCAGCAGAACCCGGACAGGGGGAAGTTATGGCTACACCTTC
CASRTRTGGSYGYTF
>.|TRBJ1-5|TRBV19|TRBD1
TGTGCCAGTAGTATAGTAGACAGGGCAAATCAGCCCCAGCATTTT
CASSIVDRANQPQHF
>.|TRBJ1-5|TRBV5-4|.
TGTGCCAGCAGCTTGGCCGGGATCAATCAGCCCCAGCATTTT
CASSLAGINQPQHF
>.|TRBJ2-2|TRBV4-2|.
TGTGCCAGCAGCCAAGATCGTCCAGGATCAATGGTTGGCACCGGGGAGCTGTTTTTT
CASSQDRPGSMVGTGELFF
>.|TRBJ1-6|TRBV28|TRBD1
TGTGCCAGCAGTTCCTCACCGGGGACAGGGGGCGCGTATAATTCACCCCTCCACTTT
CASSSSPGTGGAYNSPLHF
>.|TRBJ2-7|TRBV25-1|.
TGTGCCAGCAGTGATCAGGGGACCTACGAGCAGTACTTC
CASSDQGTYEQYF
>.|TRBJ2-1|TRBV7-8|.
TGTGCCAGCACTCCCAATGACAGGAGCTACAATGAGCAGTTCTTC
CASTPNDRSYNEQFF
>.|TRBJ2-3|TRBV19|.
TGTGCCAGTAGTATCGAAACTACCACAGATACGCAGTATTTT
CASSIETTTDTQYF
>.|TRBJ2-7|TRBV11-3|TRBD1
TGTGCCAGCAGCTTAGGGACAGGGTTTGGAAACGAGCAGTACTTC
CASSLGTGFGNEQYF
>.|TRBJ2-3|TRBV11-2|.
TGTGCCAGCAGCTCCACCCTGGGGCGGGAAGGAGATACGCAGTATTTT
CASSSTLGREGDTQYF
>.|TRBJ1-3|TRBV4-1|TRBD1
TGCGCCAGCAGCCAAGAAGTCCCTGGGACAGTCACCTCGTTTGGAAACACCATATATTTT
CASSQEVPGTVTSFGNTIYF
>.|TRBJ1-2|TRBV19|.
TGTGCCAGTAAGGACGAGGCACGGGGGGCTGGCTACACCTTC
CASKDEARGAGYTF
>.|TRBJ2-7|TRBV6-2/TRBV6-3|.
TGTGCCAGCAGTTTGGCGGACAGCGGCTACGAGCAGTACTTC
CASSLADSGYEQYF
>.|TRBJ2-7|TRBV6-5|.
TGTGCCAGCAAGTGGGACTTAACCTACGAGCAGTACTTC
CASKWDLTYEQYF
>.|TRBJ2-4|TRBV19|.
TGTGCCAGTAGTATAGCTGGGGGGTTAGGAGGGCCACTTGGATGGTCCAAAAACATTCAGTACTTC
CASSIAGGLGGPLGWSKNIQYF
>.|TRBJ2-3|TRBV5-1|.
TGCGCCAGCAGCGGGGGGGCCACAGATACGCAGTATTTT
CASSGGATDTQYF